A selection of T cell receptor beta chains follows, all from one sample in a study of tumor and adjacent non-tumor tissue in lung cancer. TCRdb reprocessed the multiplex PCR reads via MiXCR and lists one record per CDR3 protein. This sample has 75,000 to 95,000 distinct CDR3 sequences, with 72% found just once. The sample taken for sequencing was lung tumor tissue. The receptors originated from a woman in her forties with non-small cell lung cancer. Each CDR3 is given with its conserved first and last residue. A D gene is named only where the DNA matches it firmly. Size is omitted from some rows. Given values are once, few, many or a class for expanded clones.

d_call	v_call	clone_size	j_call	cdr3_nt	cdr3_aa
-	TRBV20-1	few	TRBJ2-5	TGCAGTGTTAGTGGGCAAAGCGGGCAAAACCAAGAGACCCAGTACTTC	CSVSGQSGQNQETQYF
-	TRBV5-1	many	TRBJ1-6	TGCGCCAGCAGCCAAGGACAGTCCTCACCCCTCCACTTT	CASSQGQSSPLHF
-	TRBV11-1	-	TRBJ2-1	TGTGCCAGCAGCTTAACTAGTGGGCAGTTCTTC	CASSLTSGQFF
-	TRBV11-2	-	TRBJ1-1	TGCGCCAGCAGCCCCGGGGGGGGTGGGGTCTCACTGAGAGAAGTTTTCTTT	CASSPGGGGVSLREVFF
TRBD2	TRBV11-3	-	TRBJ2-5	TGTGCCAGCAGCCCTAGCGGTGTGGAGACCCAGTACTTC	CASSPSGVETQYF
-	TRBV11-1	few	TRBJ1-1	TGTACCAGCAGCTCGAATACTGAAGCTTTCTTT	CTSSSNTEAFF
-	TRBV20-1	-	TRBJ2-3	TGCAGTGTCCCTGGGAGGGGGGGCTCAGATACGCAATATTTT	CSVPGRGGSDTQYF
-	TRBV11-2	-	TRBJ2-2	TGTGCCAGCAGCCGAAGGGAGTTGTTTTTT	CASSRRELFF
-	TRBV6-1	once	TRBJ2-7	TGCGCCATCAGTGAATGGGGACCGGAGCAGTACTTC	CAISEWGPEQYF
-	TRBV5-6	once	TRBJ2-1	TGTACCAGCAGCTTGGGCCAGGATTCCTACAATGAGCAGCTCTTC	CTSSLGQDSYNEQLF
-	TRBV7-9	few	TRBJ1-1	TGTGCCAGCAGCTTTGGGGAGACTGAAGCTTTCTTT	CASSFGETEAFF
-	TRBV11-2	-	TRBJ2-1	TGTGCCAGCTCCCGAGTGGGGACCGACAATGAGCACTTCTTC	CASSRVGTDNEHFF
-	TRBV12-3/TRBV12-4	-	TRBJ2-6	TGTGCCAGCAGTGTCCCCATGGGGGCGGGGGCCAACGTCCTGCCTTTC	CASSVPMGAGANVLPF
-	TRBV11-1	-	TRBJ2-5	TGTGCCAGCAGCTCGTGCTTGGAGACTGAAGAGACCCAGTACTTC	CASSSCLETEETQYF
-	TRBV12-3/TRBV12-4	many	TRBJ2-7	TGTGCCAGCAGTGAGACGGGGTACGAGCAGTACTTC	CASSETGYEQYF
-	TRBV6-5	-	TRBJ1-1	TGTGCCATCAGTAGCCTGGGACGGAACACTGAAGCTTTCTTT	CAISSLGRNTEAFF
-	TRBV7-9	-	TRBJ1-2	TGTCCCAGCAGCCCTCTCATGGGAGCTAACTATGGCTACACCTTC	CPSSPLMGANYGYTF
-	TRBV6-6	-	TRBJ2-1	TGTGCTAGCAGTTACCGAAAGAGAGCCGGGACACCCTACAATGGGCAGTTCTTC	CASSYRKRAGTPYNGQFF
TRBD2	TRBV20-1	few	TRBJ2-1	TGCAGAGCTAGTGCGCTAGCGGGGGGGTTCTACAATGAGCAGTTCTTC	CRASALAGGFYNEQFF
TRBD1	TRBV29-1	many	TRBJ2-4	TGCAGCGTTTGGGCGGGGGACAGGGGGACCAAAAACATTCAGTACTTC	CSVWAGDRGTKNIQYF
-	TRBV6-5	many	TRBJ2-7	TGTGCCAGCAGTTACTCGAGGAAGGTTCTCTCCTACGAGCAGTACTTC	CASSYSRKVLSYEQYF
-	TRBV11-3	medium-sized	TRBJ2-1	TGTGCCAGCAGTTGGGGGGGCCTATACAATGAGCAGTTCTTC	CASSWGGLYNEQFF